Following are 30 T cell receptor beta chains from one sample sequenced in a study of cytomegalovirus exposure and HLA in healthy donors. Amplification used 60 Vbeta primers and 13 Jbeta primers. The protocol was immunoSEQ multiplex PCR, while the TCRdb copy is restricted to in-frame clones and leaves out a portion. This repertoire shows some 120,000 clones, approximately 80% found once; its top ten account for more than 1.5%. Source material: PBMCs. The source is a man in his forties in good health and CMV-seronegative.

The chain uses TRBV15 and TRBJ2-7; D is unresolved. The germline V gene encodes CDR1 LNHNV and CDR2 YYDKDF (reference sequence). The CDR3 totals 15 residues. Trimming took 1 base from V and 2 from J, leaving 12 bases between them. This chain's CDR3 is CATSRVAGRTYEQYF. CDR3 bases: TGTGCCACCAGCAGAGTGGCAGGCCGGACCTACGAGCAGTACTTC.

The rearrangement joins TRBV19 to TRBJ1-3; D call uncertain. CDR3 length: 15 residues. Germline CDR1 is LNHDA and CDR2 is SQIVND (reference sequence). Trimming removed 7 bases at V and 0 bases at J, with 13 bases between. The chain's CDR3 is CASMGDLYSGNTIYF. CDR3 nucleotide sequence: TGTGCCAGTATGGGCGATTTATACTCTGGAAACACCATATATTTT. The full variable domain, in which reference TRBV19 and TRBJ1-3 provide the parts outside the CDR3, is DGGITQSPKYLFRKEGQNVTLSCEQNLNHDAMYWYRQDPGQGLRLIYYSQIVNDFQKGDIAEGYSVSREKKESFPLTVTSAQKNPTAFYLCASMGDLYSGNTIYFGEGSWLTVV.

The V gene is TRBV14, the J gene TRBJ2-1; 8 nucleotides align to TRBD2. This CDR3 is built from 15 residues. The V and J ends lost 1 base and 7 bases, in that order; junction bases with no gene match: 6. The germline CDR1 and CDR2 sequences are SGHDN and FVKESK. DNA for the CDR3: TGTGCCAGCAGCCAAGCAGCGGGAGCTGGTAATGAGCAGTTCTTC. Its translation: CASSQAAGAGNEQFF.

This clone was seen just once. The genes are TRBV30 and TRBJ1-2, with a possible D match to TRBD1 (6 bases). Germline-derived CDR1 and CDR2 are GTSNPN and SVGIG (reference sequence). CDR3 length: 14 amino acids. The V and J ends lost 3 bases and 8 bases respectively, with 19 bases between them. CDR3 bases: TGTGCCTGGAGCCACCTCGGGAGGGGGAGCGGCTACACCTTC. Translating gives CAWSHLGRGSGYTF. The variable domain in full, with the rest retrieved from reference TRBV30 and TRBJ1-2, is SQTIHQWPATLVQPVGSPLSLECTVEGTSNPNLYWYRQAAGRGLQLLFYSVGIGQISSEVPQNLSASRPQDRQFILSSKKLLLSDSGFYLCAWSHLGRGSGYTFGSGTRLTVV.

This sequence joins TRBV7-2 and TRBJ2-2, with 12 bases identical to TRBD1. CDR3 length: 18 residues. CDR1 is SGHTA, CDR2 FQGNSA, per germline. The V gene end was trimmed by 1 base and the J gene end by 6 bases; junction bases not matched to a gene: 9. The CDR3 region is CASSLVSGDRGRAGELFF. CDR3 in DNA: TGTGCCAGCAGCTTAGTCTCCGGGGACAGGGGGCGAGCCGGGGAGCTGTTTTTT.

The rearrangement links TRBV15 to TRBJ2-7, with 8 positions matching TRBD1. The germline gives CDR1 LNHNV, CDR2 YYDKDF (reference sequence). The CDR3 sequence is 15 residues long. J lost 6 bases, V lost 0 bases, and 7 bases had no gene match. The CDR3 DNA follows: TGTGCCACCAGCAGAGAACTGACTGGGACAGGCGAGCAGTACTTC. Translated: CATSRELTGTGEQYF.

The J gene is TRBJ2-1, the V gene TRBV18; D is possibly TRBD2 (5 bases). V shed 7 bases and J shed 5 bases, with 15 bases lying between them. CDR1 and CDR2 from the germline V gene are KGHSH and LQKENI. This CDR3 spans 14 amino acids. The CDR3 region is CASFELGRDNEQFF. In DNA form, the CDR3 reads TGTGCCAGCTTCGAGTTAGGGCGGGACAATGAGCAGTTCTTC.

The gene calls are TRBV18 and TRBJ1-1; D perhaps matches TRBD1 (6 bases). V was pared by 3 bases and J by 4 bases, with 9 bases between. The germline V gene encodes CDR1 KGHSH and CDR2 LQKENI. The CDR3 has 13 amino acids. CDR3 protein: CASSPDRTTEAFF. CDR3 in DNA: TGTGCCAGCTCACCGGACAGAACCACTGAAGCTTTCTTT.

The chain uses TRBV27 and TRBJ2-1, with 11 bases lining up with TRBD2. In germline, CDR1 is MNHEY, CDR2 SMNVEV (reference sequence). The CDR3 contains 14 residues. With V trimmed by 0 bases and J by 10 bases, 2 bases remained unmatched. CDR3 sequence (DNA): TGTGCCAGCAGTTTATCGCGACTAGCGGGAGAGCAGTTCTTC. Translation: CASSLSRLAGEQFF.

The genes are TRBV19 and TRBJ1-5, with D possibly matching TRBD1 (5 bases). The V end was cut by 5 bases, the J end by 7 bases, with 12 bases between. CDR3 length: 13 residues. Germline loops: CDR1 LNHDA, CDR2 SQIVND (reference sequence). In nucleotides, the CDR3 is TGTGCCAGTAGTGGCACAGGCAGACAGCCCCAGCATTTT. Translated, it gives CASSGTGRQPQHF.

The gene calls are TRBV4-1 and TRBJ2-7; D unresolved. V was pared by 1 base and J by 0 bases, with 7 bases between. Germline-derived CDR1 and CDR2 are MGHRA and YSYEKL. CDR3 length equals 14 residues. CDR3 loop: CASSQGGSSYEQYF. For the CDR3, the DNA is TGCGCCAGCAGCCAAGGTGGCAGCTCCTACGAGCAGTACTTC.

This clone was counted once. The chain combines TRBV11-3 with TRBJ2-3, with a weak D call TRBD1 (5 bases). V was clipped by 3 bases and J by 0 bases, with 10 bases between them. There are 15 residues in the CDR3. CDR1 SGHNT and CDR2 YENEEA come from the germline V gene. CDR3 in amino acids: CASSFGQTSTDTQYF. CDR3 nucleotide sequence: TGTGCCAGCAGCTTTGGACAAACTAGCACAGATACGCAGTATTTT.

The rearrangement uses TRBV28 and TRBJ1-2; TRBD1 matches at 7 bases. The CDR3 is 14 residues long. Germline V gene sequence: CDR1 MDHEN, CDR2 SYDVKM. J was trimmed by 4 bases and V by 3 bases; bases with no gene match: 5. CDR3 amino acids: CASSFPTGSYGYTF. The CDR3 coding sequence is TGTGCCAGCAGTTTCCCGACAGGGTCCTATGGCTACACCTTC.

This chain links TRBV10-3 with TRBJ2-3, with 10 bases fitting TRBD2. The CDR3 totals 14 residues. Germline CDR1 ENHRY, CDR2 SYGVKD. Germline trimming cut 7 bases from V and 2 bases from J; bases unmatched to any gene: 3. DNA of the CDR3: TGTGCCATCAAAACTAGCGGGAACACAGATACGCAGTATTTT. Encoded protein: CAIKTSGNTDTQYF.

This clone was detected once. The chain uses TRBV30 and TRBJ2-5, with 7 bases identical to TRBD1. CDR1 and CDR2 (germline): GTSNPN, SVGIG (reference sequence). J gave up 4 bases and V 2 bases, and 10 bases lay outside the gene matches. The length of the CDR3 is 15 residues. CDR3 DNA sequence: TGTGCCTGGAGTACCGGGATCTCAGGGGGAGAGACCCAGTACTTC. It codes for CAWSTGISGGETQYF.

The chain carries TRBV4-3 and TRBJ1-4; unclear D gene. The germline gives CDR1 LGHNA, CDR2 YSLEER. The CDR3 has 17 residues. Trimming left V 0 bases short and J 0 bases short, with 11 bases between. CDR3 in amino acids: CASSQDNWRATNEKLFF. The DNA for the CDR3 is TGCGCCAGCAGCCAAGATAATTGGAGGGCAACTAATGAAAAACTGTTTTTT.

The rearrangement joins TRBV4-1 to TRBJ1-1; no clear D gene. Trimming took 5 bases from V and 4 from J, leaving 14 bases between them. Germline CDR1 is MGHRA and CDR2 is YSYEKL. The CDR3 runs to 14 residues. The DNA of the CDR3 is TGCGCCAGCAGCGGACCTCTTCGGGGCACTGAAGCTTTCTTT. As protein: CASSGPLRGTEAFF.

This sequence joins TRBV25-1 and TRBJ2-5; TRBD2 might be the D (6 bases). The length of the CDR3 is 12 residues. V was cut by 5 bases and J by 5 bases, with 9 bases left in between. Germline V gene sequence: CDR1 MGHDK, CDR2 SYGVNS. The CDR3 loop is CASSRLGETQYF. For the CDR3, the DNA is TGTGCCAGCAGTCGACTAGGGGAGACCCAGTACTTC.

The gene calls are TRBV5-1 and TRBJ2-5; 7 bases align to TRBD2. The end of the DNA is better explained by TRBJ2-7, so the J call may be wrong. Germline CDR1 is SGHRS and CDR2 is YFSETQ. The CDR3 spans 13 residues. This chain's CDR3 is CASSPEAGYEQYF. Written as DNA, the CDR3 is TGCGCCAGCAGCCCAGAAGCGGGGTACGAGCAGTACTTC.

The chain has TRBV5-1 and TRBJ1-1, with D unclear. The V end lost 4 bases, the J end lost 3 bases, and 10 bases lay between the germline ends. This CDR3 region has 13 residues. Germline V gene sequence: CDR1 SGHRS, CDR2 YFSETQ. Written as DNA, the CDR3 is TGCGCCAGCAGCGCGGGTCCCGACACTGAAGCTTTCTTT. Protein sequence: CASSAGPDTEAFF.

Comment on this clone: The junction departs from the called germline gene at one end, perhaps through a read error. This chain links TRBV30 with TRBJ2-2; the match to TRBD2 covers 14 bases. The CDR3 loop spans 17 amino acids. Germline V lookup: CDR1 GTSNPN, CDR2 SVGIG (reference sequence). The CDR3 DNA is TGTGCCTGGAGTGGACTAGCGGGGGGGCCCGGCACCGGGGAGCTGGTTTTT. Translation: CAWSGLAGGPGTGELVF. Using reference TRBV30 and TRBJ2-2 for the parts outside the CDR3, the full variable domain is SQTIHQWPATLVQPVGSPLSLECTVEGTSNPNLYWYRQAAGRGLQLLFYSVGIGQISSEVPQNLSASRPQDRQFILSSKKLLLSDSGFYLCAWSGLAGGPGTGELVFGEGSRLTVL.

Only one count was recorded for this clone. This chain links TRBV6-6 with TRBJ2-1, with 13 nucleotides matching TRBD2. The V gene's germline CDR1 is MNHNY and CDR2 SVGAGI (reference sequence). The CDR3 length is 14 residues. V was pared by 7 bases and J by 7 bases, with 4 bases of the junction left unmatched. This CDR3 is CASIGTSGVNEQFF. The CDR3 DNA reads as TGTGCCAGCATTGGGACTAGCGGGGTGAATGAGCAGTTCTTC.

The chain employs TRBV5-1 and TRBJ2-7; D gene uncertain. This CDR3 contains 12 residues. V lost 0 bases and J 6 bases, leaving 7 bases between the germline ends. Germline V CDR1 and CDR2: SGHRS, YFSETQ. In DNA form, the CDR3 reads TGCGCCAGCAGCTTGGGTCCTAGCGAGCAGTACTTC. It is translated as CASSLGPSEQYF.

This CDR3 reads CASSTGTSSGETQYF. In DNA, the CDR3 is TGTGCCAGTAGTACCGGGACTAGTAGTGGGGAGACCCAGTACTTC. The V call is TRBV19, the J call TRBJ2-5, with 8 positions matching TRBD2. The CDR3 consists of 15 residues. Per germline, CDR1 LNHDA and CDR2 SQIVND (reference sequence). The trim removed 4 bases at V and 5 bases at J, leaving 9 bases unmatched.

The table lists this clone with a few counts. The chain combines TRBV4-3 with TRBJ2-1, with TRBD2 matching over 9 bases. V dropped 1 base and J dropped 8; count of bases not matched to a gene: 9. Germline CDR1 and CDR2: LGHNA and YSLEER. CDR3 size: 16 residues. This CDR3 is CASSQVPAGGYDEQFF. CDR3 bases: TGCGCCAGCAGCCAAGTCCCAGCGGGAGGATACGATGAGCAGTTCTTC.

The V and J genes are TRBV7-2 and TRBJ2-1, with unresolved D. The germline V and J ends were trimmed by 5 bases and 9 bases, with 17 bases remaining between them. Looked up from germline, CDR1 is SGHTA and CDR2 is FQGNSA. The CDR3 extends over 14 amino acids. DNA for the CDR3: TGTGCCAGCAGCCCCCCGAACAGTATCCCTGAGCAGTTCTTC. Residues: CASSPPNSIPEQFF.

The chain couples TRBV19 to TRBJ2-3; 10 bases match TRBD2. Germline values: CDR1 LNHDA, CDR2 SQIVND (reference sequence). The CDR3 sequence is 15 residues long. J lost 4 bases, V lost 3 bases, and 4 bases had no gene match. This CDR3 reads CASSISGGQADTQYF. Written as DNA, the CDR3 is TGTGCCAGTAGTATTAGCGGGGGGCAGGCAGATACGCAGTATTTT.

The chain couples TRBV9 to TRBJ2-5; TRBD2 agrees at 10 bases. The V and J ends lost 0 bases and 5 bases, in that order; junction bases with no gene match: 10. This CDR3 has 17 amino acids. Per germline, CDR1 SGDLS and CDR2 YYNGEE. CDR3: CASSVDSSGGVVETQYF. CDR3 DNA: TGTGCCAGCAGCGTAGACTCTAGCGGGGGAGTAGTGGAGACCCAGTACTTC.

The J gene is TRBJ1-4, the V gene TRBV10-3, with 10 bases fitting TRBD1. V was clipped by 8 bases and J by 6 bases; unmatched bases: 12. Per germline, CDR1 ENHRY and CDR2 SYGVKD. This CDR3 region has 16 residues. The chain's CDR3 is CAIRQGAFGGDEKLFF. CDR3 DNA: TGTGCCATCCGACAGGGGGCCTTCGGGGGTGATGAAAAACTGTTTTTT.

The rearrangement joins TRBV2 to TRBJ2-5; 7 positions agree with TRBD1. Germline CDR1 SNHLY, CDR2 FYNNEI. Trimming at V came to 6 bases and at J to 2 bases, leaving 3 bases not matched to a gene. This CDR3 has 13 residues. For the CDR3, the DNA is TGTGCCAGCAGCCTGGGACAGCAAGAGACCCAGTACTTC. This gives the protein CASSLGQQETQYF. Full variable domain (missing parts from reference TRBV2 and TRBJ2-5): EPEVTQTPSHQVTQMGQEVILRCVPISNHLYFYWYRQILGQKVEFLVSFYNNEISEKSEIFDDQFSVERPDGSNFTLKIRSTKLEDSAMYFCASSLGQQETQYFGPGTRLLVL.